Shown below are 29 T cell receptor beta chains from a single sample sequenced in a study of blood T cell repertoires in COVID-19. Measured with immunoSEQ multiplex PCR; TCRdb has only the in-frame clones, and not every one. The table records fewer than 350,000 clones, just under 90% of them present only once. Sequences were obtained from PBMCs or T cells enriched from blood (not recorded which). The receptors stem from a woman aged 25 to 39 with acute COVID-19.

The CDR3 protein is CATSGTSGIRNEQFF. Here the CDR3 DNA reads TGTGCCACCAGTGGGACTAGCGGGATTCGGAATGAGCAGTTCTTC. The rearrangement joins TRBV24-1 to TRBJ2-1, with TRBD2 identical over 12 bases. Germline CDR1 reads KGHDR; CDR2 reads SFDVKD. V trimming: 5 bases; J trimming: 7 bases; junction bases outside the gene matches: 5. CDR3 length: 15 residues.

The chain has TRBV24-1 and TRBJ2-7; tentatively, D is TRBD2 (6 bases). The CDR3 is made up of 16 amino acids. V was pared by 0 bases and J by 2 bases, with 13 bases between. Germline-derived CDR1 and CDR2 are KGHDR and SFDVKD. Here the CDR3 reads CATSDLWPSVPYEQYF. CDR3 bases: TGTGCCACCAGTGATTTGTGGCCTAGCGTTCCCTACGAGCAGTACTTC.

J is TRBJ2-3 and V is TRBV19, with 11 nucleotides matching TRBD2. Germline CDR1 reads LNHDA; CDR2 reads SQIVND (reference sequence). The length of the CDR3 is 14 residues. V was pared by 6 bases and J by 5 bases, with 4 bases of the junction left unmatched. In nucleotides, the CDR3 is TGTGCCAGTAGGGGTAGCGGGAGGGGAGATACGCAGTATTTT. Translating it yields CASRGSGRGDTQYF. Complete variable domain (other parts from reference TRBV19 and TRBJ2-3): DGGITQSPKYLFRKEGQNVTLSCEQNLNHDAMYWYRQDPGQGLRLIYYSQIVNDFQKGDIAEGYSVSREKKESFPLTVTSAQKNPTAFYLCASRGSGRGDTQYFGPGTRLTVL.

CDR3 nucleotides: TGTGCCAGCAGCCCAGACTACTACAATGAGCAGTTCTTC. Protein: CASSPDYYNEQFF. The V gene is TRBV7-3, the J gene TRBJ2-1, with D perhaps TRBD2 (5 bases). The CDR3 contains 13 residues. Per the germline V gene, CDR1 is SGHTA and CDR2 is FQGTGA. V gave up 5 bases and J gave up 3 bases, with 8 bases separating them.

The chain combines TRBV19 with TRBJ1-1; 8 bases are a match to TRBD1. This CDR3 has 17 amino acids. CDR1 and CDR2 from the germline V gene are LNHDA and SQIVND (reference sequence). The V segment lost 4 bases and the J segment 3 bases; nucleotides outside the gene matches: 13. The CDR3 DNA sequence: TGTGCCAGTAGTAGCCGCCAGGAACAGGGGGTAGACACTGAAGCTTTCTTT. Its translation is CASSSRQEQGVDTEAFF.

Notes on this clone: Other nucleotide sequences in the sample specify the same CDR3. The chain couples TRBV9 to TRBJ1-3; a weak D match, TRBD1 (5 bases). The germline V and J ends were trimmed by 3 bases and 4 bases, with 11 bases remaining between them. Germline assignment: CDR1 SGDLS and CDR2 YYNGEE. This CDR3 region has 14 residues. This CDR3 reads CASSAGGSGNTIYF. The CDR3 DNA reads as TGTGCCAGCAGCGCGGGGGGATCCGGAAACACCATATATTTT.

The V gene is TRBV27, the J gene TRBJ1-3, with D unresolved. This CDR3 has 16 residues. V lost 2 bases, J lost 0 bases, and 11 bases lay in between. Germline CDR1 reads MNHEY; CDR2 reads SMNVEV (reference sequence). CDR3 loop: CASSLTGFGSGNTIYF. The CDR3 DNA reads as TGTGCCAGCAGTTTAACGGGGTTTGGCTCTGGAAACACCATATATTTT.

J is TRBJ2-3 and V is TRBV3-1 (or the pseudogene TRBV3-2); D possibly corresponds to TRBD2 (6 bases). V was clipped by 4 bases and J by 5 bases, with 10 bases between them. Germline CDR1 is LGHDT and CDR2 is YNNKEL (reference sequence). The CDR3 runs 13 residues. CDR3 residues: CASSLRREDTQYF. Written as DNA, the CDR3 is TGTGCCAGCAGCCTACGGCGGGAAGATACGCAGTATTTT.

The chain employs TRBV19 and TRBJ2-7, with D perhaps TRBD1 (6 bases). Trimming took off 5 bases at V and 2 bases at J, with 16 bases between the two ends. Germline CDR1 reads LNHDA; CDR2 reads SQIVND (reference sequence). The CDR3 extends over 15 amino acids. The CDR3 here is CASSQPQGRAYEQYF. DNA of the CDR3: TGTGCCAGTAGTCAGCCCCAGGGGCGGGCCTACGAGCAGTACTTC. The whole variable domain, remainder taken from reference TRBV19 and TRBJ2-7, is DGGITQSPKYLFRKEGQNVTLSCEQNLNHDAMYWYRQDPGQGLRLIYYSQIVNDFQKGDIAEGYSVSREKKESFPLTVTSAQKNPTAFYLCASSQPQGRAYEQYFGPGTRLTVT.

The V gene is TRBV7-6, the J gene TRBJ2-7; 7 bases align to TRBD2. The CDR3 has 16 residues. Germline V gene lookup returns CDR1 SGHVS and CDR2 FNYEAQ. After removal of 5 bases from V and 0 bases from J, the junction contained 10 bases not matched to a gene. The DNA of the CDR3 is TGTGCCAGCAGCCCCAGACTAGCTGAGAGCTCCTACGAGCAGTACTTC. Translation: CASSPRLAESSYEQYF.

The genes are TRBV27 and TRBJ1-1, with D unresolved. V was pared by 5 bases and J by 0 bases, with 7 bases between. The CDR3 contains 13 residues. CDR1 and CDR2 from the germline V gene are MNHEY and SMNVEV (reference sequence). The CDR3 DNA follows: TGTGCCAGCAGTGTAAACTTGAACACTGAAGCTTTCTTT. Protein product: CASSVNLNTEAFF.

The chain employs TRBV7-8 and TRBJ1-1; perhaps TRBD1 as D (5 bases). Germline CDR1 reads SGHVS; CDR2 reads FQNEAQ. V was trimmed by 5 bases and J by 0 bases, leaving 16 bases between them. CDR3 length: 16 amino acids. CDR3 DNA: TGTGCCAGCAGCCCGTGGGGCAGTCCCATGAACACTGAAGCTTTCTTT. Its translation: CASSPWGSPMNTEAFF.

The genes are TRBV10-3 and TRBJ2-7; 7 bases align to TRBD1. The CDR3 is 15 residues long. In germline, CDR1 is ENHRY, CDR2 SYGVKD. Germline trimming cut 6 bases from V and 2 bases from J; bases unmatched to any gene: 10. The CDR3 DNA reads as TGTGCCATCAGGGATGCCCGGACAGGTCCCTACGAGCAGTACTTC. Translation: CAIRDARTGPYEQYF.

The chain links TRBV6-6 to TRBJ2-3, with D possibly TRBD2 on 6 matching bases. The CDR3 is made up of 15 amino acids. Germline V gives CDR1 MNHNY, CDR2 SVGAGI (reference sequence). Trimming took 1 base from V and 0 from J, leaving 8 bases between them. The CDR3 loop is CASSYLAESTDTQYF. The CDR3 DNA sequence: TGTGCCAGCAGTTACTTAGCGGAAAGCACAGATACGCAGTATTTT.

V is TRBV19 and J is TRBJ2-2, with D possibly TRBD1 on 6 matching bases. Looked up from germline, CDR1 is LNHDA and CDR2 is SQIVND (reference sequence). The CDR3 runs to 14 residues. The germline V and J ends were trimmed by 3 bases and 4 bases, with 9 bases remaining between them. The CDR3 protein is CASSIGTPTGELFF. CDR3 nucleotide sequence: TGTGCCAGTAGTATCGGGACACCCACCGGGGAGCTGTTTTTT.

The genes are TRBV27 and TRBJ2-1, with 8 bases lining up with TRBD2. The trim removed 6 bases at V and 8 bases at J, leaving 9 bases unmatched. Germline V gene data show CDR1 as MNHEY and CDR2 as SMNVEV (reference sequence). The CDR3 contains 14 residues. The CDR3 reads CASSGTRYSDEQFF. CDR3 DNA sequence: TGTGCCAGCAGCGGGACTAGGTATTCGGATGAGCAGTTCTTC.

CDR3 DNA sequence: TGTGCCAGCAGTGTTTCAGGGAACAATCAGCCCCAGCATTTT. Translated: CASSVSGNNQPQHF. The chain couples TRBV2 to TRBJ1-5, with a tentative D call TRBD1 (5 bases). From germline, CDR1 is SNHLY and CDR2 FYNNEI. V shed 4 bases and J shed 3 bases, with 10 bases lying between them. The CDR3 has 14 residues.

The V and J genes are TRBV19 and TRBJ2-7; D is unresolved. The V end was cut by 8 bases, the J end by 0 bases, with 14 bases between. Germline V gene lookup returns CDR1 LNHDA and CDR2 SQIVND (reference sequence). The CDR3 is 14 residues long. The DNA of the CDR3 is TGTGCCAGTCGTGGCCCCTCCAACTCCTACGAGCAGTACTTC. This sequence encodes CASRGPSNSYEQYF.

This clone was counted only a few times. This chain joins TRBV7-9 and TRBJ2-1; TRBD2 agrees at 8 bases. The CDR3 spans 16 residues. The J segment lost 6 bases and the V segment lost 2 bases, leaving 9 bases of the junction unmatched. Germline lookup yields CDR1 SEHNR and CDR2 FQNEAQ (reference sequence). CDR3 DNA: TGTGCCAGCAGCTTAATCGGGAGGGCCCCCGGCAATGAGCAGTTCTTC. Translating gives CASSLIGRAPGNEQFF.

The chain combines TRBV6-5 with TRBJ2-2; 8 bases map to TRBD2. CDR3 length equals 15 residues. V trimming: 4 bases; J trimming: 3 bases; junction bases outside the gene matches: 4. Germline-derived CDR1 and CDR2 are MNHEY and SVGAGI. The DNA for the CDR3 is TGTGCCAGCAGTTGGTCTAGCGGGCACACCGGGGAGCTGTTTTTT. The encoded protein is CASSWSSGHTGELFF.

The J gene is TRBJ1-1, the V gene TRBV2; D might be TRBD1 (6 bases). CDR1 is SNHLY, CDR2 FYNNEI, per germline. With 6 bases removed from V and 6 bases from J, the gap between germline ends came to 17 bases. This CDR3 is built from 14 residues. This chain's CDR3 is CASSVVQGIPEAFF. CDR3 nucleotide sequence: TGTGCCAGCAGCGTAGTACAGGGTATCCCTGAAGCTTTCTTT.

The chain carries TRBV4-2 and TRBJ2-4, with 13 bases lining up with TRBD2. The V and J ends lost 3 bases and 0 bases, in that order; junction bases with no gene match: 11. Germline CDR1 reads LGHNA; CDR2 reads YNFKEQ. The CDR3 covers 20 residues. CDR3 DNA sequence: TGTGCCAGCAGCCAGGTCCAAGGACTAGCGGGAGTTCTAGCCAAAAACATTCAGTACTTC. This codes for CASSQVQGLAGVLAKNIQYF.

This rearrangement joins TRBV7-2 to TRBJ1-2; the D is unclear. V was pared by 0 bases and J by 4 bases, with 9 bases between. CDR3 length: 14 amino acids. The V gene's germline CDR1 is SGHTA and CDR2 FQGNSA. In nucleotides, the CDR3 is TGTGCCAGCAGCTTAGCGGAGTCAGCCTATGGCTACACCTTC. Amino acids: CASSLAESAYGYTF.

This clone occurred a few times. V and J are TRBV4-1 and TRBJ1-1, with D tentatively TRBD1 (5 bases). With 1 base removed from V and 4 bases from J, the gap between germline ends came to 13 bases. Germline lookup yields CDR1 MGHRA and CDR2 YSYEKL. The CDR3 has 15 amino acids. The CDR3 DNA reads as TGCGCCAGCAGCCAAGCGCCAGGGTATGCCACTGAAGCTTTCTTT. Translated: CASSQAPGYATEAFF.

The chain couples TRBV11-3 to TRBJ2-5; D is possibly TRBD2 (5 bases). In germline, CDR1 is SGHNT, CDR2 YENEEA. Trimming stripped 3 bases from V and 2 bases from J, with 16 bases between. This CDR3 region has 16 residues. The CDR3 sequence is CASSLGANNPQETQYF. CDR3 DNA sequence: TGTGCCAGCAGCTTGGGAGCTAATAATCCTCAAGAGACCCAGTACTTC.

The chain uses TRBV7-3 and TRBJ2-1; the D gene is possibly TRBD2 (6 bases). V dropped 2 bases and J dropped 5 bases, with 13 bases sitting between them. CDR1 is SGHTA and CDR2 is FQGTGA in the germline V gene. The CDR3 contains 15 residues. Here the CDR3 reads CASSLGGWVDNEQFF. For the CDR3, the DNA is TGTGCCAGCAGCTTAGGAGGGTGGGTGGACAATGAGCAGTTCTTC.

The chain employs TRBV19 and TRBJ2-7; tentatively, D is TRBD1 (5 bases). Germline values: CDR1 LNHDA, CDR2 SQIVND (reference sequence). This CDR3 has 15 amino acids. V lost 6 bases and J 2 bases, leaving 17 bases between the germline ends. Here the CDR3 reads CASRSTGYGTYEQYF. CDR3 DNA sequence: TGTGCCAGTAGATCAACAGGTTATGGGACCTACGAGCAGTACTTC.

V usage is TRBV19 and J usage is TRBJ2-7, with a possible D match to TRBD1 (5 bases). Between the trimmed V and J ends, which lost 3 bases and 3 bases, there was a span of 12 bases. Germline V CDR1 and CDR2: LNHDA, SQIVND (reference sequence). The CDR3 has 14 residues. The CDR3 spells CASSIQGSIYEQYF. The CDR3 nucleotides read TGTGCCAGTAGTATCCAGGGATCGATCTACGAGCAGTACTTC.

V is TRBV18 and J is TRBJ1-5; no reliable D call. Germline values: CDR1 KGHSH, CDR2 LQKENI. V was shortened by 3 bases and J by 0 bases, with 12 bases between the two germline ends. The CDR3 totals 16 residues. CDR3 protein: CASSPETAYSNQPQHF. The DNA for the CDR3 is TGTGCCAGCTCACCGGAGACGGCCTATAGCAATCAGCCCCAGCATTTT.